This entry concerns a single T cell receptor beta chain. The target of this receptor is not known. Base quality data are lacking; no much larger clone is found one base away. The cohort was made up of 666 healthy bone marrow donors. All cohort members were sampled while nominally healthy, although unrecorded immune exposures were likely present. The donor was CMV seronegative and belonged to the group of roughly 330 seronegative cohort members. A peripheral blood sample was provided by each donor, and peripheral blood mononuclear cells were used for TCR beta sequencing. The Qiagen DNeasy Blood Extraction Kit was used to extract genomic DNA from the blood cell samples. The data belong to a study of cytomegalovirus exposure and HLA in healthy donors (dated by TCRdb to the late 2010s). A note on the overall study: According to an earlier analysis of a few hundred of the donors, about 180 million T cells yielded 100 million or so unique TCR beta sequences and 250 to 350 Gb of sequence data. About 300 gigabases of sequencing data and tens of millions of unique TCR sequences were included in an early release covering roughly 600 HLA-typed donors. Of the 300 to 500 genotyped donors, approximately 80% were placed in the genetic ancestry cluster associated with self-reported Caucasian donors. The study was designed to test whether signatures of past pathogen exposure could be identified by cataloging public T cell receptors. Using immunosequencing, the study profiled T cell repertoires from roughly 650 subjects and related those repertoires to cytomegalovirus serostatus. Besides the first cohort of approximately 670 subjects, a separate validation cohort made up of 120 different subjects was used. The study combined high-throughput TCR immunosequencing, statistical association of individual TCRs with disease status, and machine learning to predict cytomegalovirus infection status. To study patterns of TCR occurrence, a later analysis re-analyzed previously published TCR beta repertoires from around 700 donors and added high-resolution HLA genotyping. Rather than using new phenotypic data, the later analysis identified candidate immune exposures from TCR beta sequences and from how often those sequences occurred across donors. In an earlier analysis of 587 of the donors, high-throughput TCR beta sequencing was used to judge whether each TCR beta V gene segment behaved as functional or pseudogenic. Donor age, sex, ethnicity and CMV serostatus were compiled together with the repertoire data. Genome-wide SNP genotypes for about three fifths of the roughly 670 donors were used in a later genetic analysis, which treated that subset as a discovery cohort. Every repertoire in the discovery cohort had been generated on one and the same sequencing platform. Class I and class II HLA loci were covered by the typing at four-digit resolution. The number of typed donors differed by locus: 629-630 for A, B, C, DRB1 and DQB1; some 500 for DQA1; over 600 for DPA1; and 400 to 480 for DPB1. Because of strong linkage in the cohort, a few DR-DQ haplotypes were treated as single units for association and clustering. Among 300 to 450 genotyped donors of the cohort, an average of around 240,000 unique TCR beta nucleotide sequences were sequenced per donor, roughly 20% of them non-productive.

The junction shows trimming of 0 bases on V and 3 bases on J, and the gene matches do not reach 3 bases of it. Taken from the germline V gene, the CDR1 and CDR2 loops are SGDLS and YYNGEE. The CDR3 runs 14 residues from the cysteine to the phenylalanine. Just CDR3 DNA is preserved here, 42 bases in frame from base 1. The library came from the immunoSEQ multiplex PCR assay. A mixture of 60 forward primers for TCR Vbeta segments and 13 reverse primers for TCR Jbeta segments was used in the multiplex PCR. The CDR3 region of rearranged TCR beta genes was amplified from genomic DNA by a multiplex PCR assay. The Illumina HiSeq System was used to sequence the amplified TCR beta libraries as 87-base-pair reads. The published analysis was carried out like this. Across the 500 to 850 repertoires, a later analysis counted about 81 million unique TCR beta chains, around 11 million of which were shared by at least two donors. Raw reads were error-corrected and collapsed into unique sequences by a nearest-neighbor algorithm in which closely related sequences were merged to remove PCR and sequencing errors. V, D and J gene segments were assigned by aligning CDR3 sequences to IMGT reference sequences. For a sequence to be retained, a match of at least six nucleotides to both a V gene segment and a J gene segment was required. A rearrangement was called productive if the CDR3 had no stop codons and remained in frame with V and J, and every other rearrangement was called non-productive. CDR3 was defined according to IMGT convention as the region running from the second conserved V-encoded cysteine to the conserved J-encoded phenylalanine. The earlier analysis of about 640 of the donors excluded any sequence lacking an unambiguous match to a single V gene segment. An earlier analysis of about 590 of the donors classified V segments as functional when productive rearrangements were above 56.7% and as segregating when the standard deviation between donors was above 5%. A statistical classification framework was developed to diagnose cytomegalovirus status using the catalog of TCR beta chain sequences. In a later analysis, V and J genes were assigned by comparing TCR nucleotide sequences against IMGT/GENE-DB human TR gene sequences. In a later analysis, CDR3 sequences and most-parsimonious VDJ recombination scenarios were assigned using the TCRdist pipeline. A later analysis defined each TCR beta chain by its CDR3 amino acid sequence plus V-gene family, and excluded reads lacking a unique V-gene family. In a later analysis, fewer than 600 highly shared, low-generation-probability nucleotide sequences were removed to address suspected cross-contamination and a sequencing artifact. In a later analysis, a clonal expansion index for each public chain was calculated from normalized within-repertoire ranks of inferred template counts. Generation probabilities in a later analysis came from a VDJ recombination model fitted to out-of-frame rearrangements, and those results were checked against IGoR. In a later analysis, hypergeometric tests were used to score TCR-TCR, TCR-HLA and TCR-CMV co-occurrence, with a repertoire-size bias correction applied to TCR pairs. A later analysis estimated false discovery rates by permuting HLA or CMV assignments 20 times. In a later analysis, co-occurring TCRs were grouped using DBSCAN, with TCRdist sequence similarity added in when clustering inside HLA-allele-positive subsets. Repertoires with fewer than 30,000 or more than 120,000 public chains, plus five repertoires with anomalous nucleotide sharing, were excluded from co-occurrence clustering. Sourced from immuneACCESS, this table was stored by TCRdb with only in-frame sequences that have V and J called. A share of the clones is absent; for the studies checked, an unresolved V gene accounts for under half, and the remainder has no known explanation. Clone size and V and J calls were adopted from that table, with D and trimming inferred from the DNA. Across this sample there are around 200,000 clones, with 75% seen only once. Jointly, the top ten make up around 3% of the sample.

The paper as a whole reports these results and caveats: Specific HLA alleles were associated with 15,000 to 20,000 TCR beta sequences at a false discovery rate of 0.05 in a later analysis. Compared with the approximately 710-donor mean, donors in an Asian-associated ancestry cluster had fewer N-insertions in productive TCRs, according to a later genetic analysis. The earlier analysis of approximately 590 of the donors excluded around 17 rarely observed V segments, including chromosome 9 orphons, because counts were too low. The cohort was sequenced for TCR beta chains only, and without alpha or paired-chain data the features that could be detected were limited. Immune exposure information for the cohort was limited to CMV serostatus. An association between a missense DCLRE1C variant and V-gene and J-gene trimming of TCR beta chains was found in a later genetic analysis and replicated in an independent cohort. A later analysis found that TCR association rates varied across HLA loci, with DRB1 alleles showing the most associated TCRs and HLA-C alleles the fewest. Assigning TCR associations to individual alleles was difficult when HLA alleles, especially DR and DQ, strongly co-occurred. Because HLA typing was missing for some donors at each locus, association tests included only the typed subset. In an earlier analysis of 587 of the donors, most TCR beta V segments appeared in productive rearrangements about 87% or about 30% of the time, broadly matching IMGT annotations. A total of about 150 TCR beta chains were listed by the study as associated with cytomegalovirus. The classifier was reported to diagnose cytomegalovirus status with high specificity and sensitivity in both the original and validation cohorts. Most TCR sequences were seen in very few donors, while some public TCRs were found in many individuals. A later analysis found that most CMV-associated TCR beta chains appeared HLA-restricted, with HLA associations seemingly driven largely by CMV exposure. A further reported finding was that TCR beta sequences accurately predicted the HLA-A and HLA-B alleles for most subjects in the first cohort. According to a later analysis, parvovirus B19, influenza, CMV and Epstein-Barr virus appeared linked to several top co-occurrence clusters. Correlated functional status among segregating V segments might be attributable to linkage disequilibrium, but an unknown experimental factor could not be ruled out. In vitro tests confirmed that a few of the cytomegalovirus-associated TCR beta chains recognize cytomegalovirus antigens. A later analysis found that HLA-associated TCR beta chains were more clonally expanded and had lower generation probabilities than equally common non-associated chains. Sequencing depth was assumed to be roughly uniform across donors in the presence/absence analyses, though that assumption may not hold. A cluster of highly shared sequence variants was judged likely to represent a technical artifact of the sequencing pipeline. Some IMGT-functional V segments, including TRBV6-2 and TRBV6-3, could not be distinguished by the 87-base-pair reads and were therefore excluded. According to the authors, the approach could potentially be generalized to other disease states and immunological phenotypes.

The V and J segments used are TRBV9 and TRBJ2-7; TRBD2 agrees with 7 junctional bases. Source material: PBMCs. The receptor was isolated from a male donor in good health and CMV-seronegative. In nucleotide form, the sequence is TGTGCCAGCAGCGTAGCGGGAGGATACTACGAGCAGTACTTC. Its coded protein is CASSVAGGYYEQYF.